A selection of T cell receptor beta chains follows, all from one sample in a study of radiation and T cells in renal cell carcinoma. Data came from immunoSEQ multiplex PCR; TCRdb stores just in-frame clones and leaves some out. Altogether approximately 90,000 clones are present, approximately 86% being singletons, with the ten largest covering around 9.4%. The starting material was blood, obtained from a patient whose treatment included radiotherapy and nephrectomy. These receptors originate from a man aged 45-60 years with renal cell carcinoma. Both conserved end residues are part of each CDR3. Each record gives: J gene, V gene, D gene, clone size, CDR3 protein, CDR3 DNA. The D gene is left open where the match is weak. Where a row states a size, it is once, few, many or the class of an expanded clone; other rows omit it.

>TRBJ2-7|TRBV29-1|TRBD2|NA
CSVGGGSSYEQYF
TGCAGCGTTGGCGGGGGAAGCTCCTACGAGCAGTACTTC
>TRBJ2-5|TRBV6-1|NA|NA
CASRLALQETQYF
TGTGCCAGCAGGCTAGCCCTCCAAGAGACCCAGTACTTC
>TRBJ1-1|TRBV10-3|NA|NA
CAISEVYRNTEAFF
TGTGCCATCAGTGAGGTTTACAGGAACACTGAAGCTTTCTTT
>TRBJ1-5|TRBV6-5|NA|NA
CASSYGNSLGQPQHF
TGTGCCAGCAGTTATGGGAACTCATTGGGGCAGCCCCAGCATTTT
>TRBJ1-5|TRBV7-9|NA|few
CASSRDTDSPQHF
TGTGCCAGCAGCCGCGACACTGACTCGCCCCAGCATTTT
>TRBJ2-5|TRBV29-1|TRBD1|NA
CSVEQDRGSETQYF
TGCAGCGTTGAACAGGACAGGGGGTCGGAGACCCAGTACTTC
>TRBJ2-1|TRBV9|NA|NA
CASSVRDWGEQFF
TGTGCCAGCAGCGTACGGGACTGGGGTGAGCAGTTCTTC
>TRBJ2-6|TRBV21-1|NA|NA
CASSKVVQGGPGANVLTF
TGTGCCAGCAGCAAAGTTGTTCAGGGAGGCCCTGGGGCCAACGTCCTGACTTTC
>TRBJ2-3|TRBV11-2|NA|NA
CASSLVIGSDTQYF
TGTGCCAGCAGCTTAGTTATAGGGTCAGATACGCAGTATTTT
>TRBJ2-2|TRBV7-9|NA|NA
CASSFGSANTGELFF
TGTGCCAGCAGCTTTGGAAGCGCGAACACCGGGGAGCTGTTTTTT
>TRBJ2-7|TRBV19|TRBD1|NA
CASSTDRGGHEQYF
TGTGCCAGTAGTACGGACAGGGGGGGCCACGAGCAGTACTTC
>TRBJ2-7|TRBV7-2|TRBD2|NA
CASSSVGSGGSVQYF
TGTGCCAGCAGCTCCGTAGGTAGCGGGGGTAGTGTGCAGTACTTC
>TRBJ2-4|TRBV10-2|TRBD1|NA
CASSESGGGYNIQYF
TGCGCCAGCAGTGAATCAGGGGGCGGGTATAACATTCAGTACTTC
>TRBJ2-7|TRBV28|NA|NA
CASSLGRGPREQYF
TGTGCCAGCAGTTTGGGGCGGGGCCCTAGGGAGCAGTACTTC
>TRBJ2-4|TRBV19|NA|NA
CASSILGAGRGLAKNIQYF
TGTGCCAGTAGTATCTTAGGCGCAGGGAGAGGGCTAGCCAAAAACATTCAGTACTTC
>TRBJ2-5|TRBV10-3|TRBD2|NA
CAISEPPGLAGRRQETQYF
TGTGCCATCAGTGAGCCTCCGGGACTAGCGGGGCGGAGACAAGAGACCCAGTACTTC
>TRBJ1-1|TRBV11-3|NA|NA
CASALFNGVEAFF
TGTGCCAGCGCTCTTTTCAACGGGGTTGAAGCTTTCTTT
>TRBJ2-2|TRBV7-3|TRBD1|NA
CASSRDGTGATGELFF
TGTGCCAGCAGCCGAGACGGGACAGGAGCTACCGGGGAGCTGTTTTTT
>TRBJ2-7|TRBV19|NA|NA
CASSSPGSYEQYF
TGTGCCAGTAGTTCCCCCGGCTCCTACGAGCAGTACTTC
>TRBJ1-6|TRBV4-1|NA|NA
CASSQVPGNSPLHF
TGCGCCAGCAGCCAAGTTCCGGGGAATTCACCCCTCCACTTT
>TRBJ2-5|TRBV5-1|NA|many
CASSIRTPLETQYF
TGCGCCAGCAGCATACGGACCCCTCTAGAGACCCAGTACTTC
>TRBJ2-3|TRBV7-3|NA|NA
CASSLFSGTDTQYF
TGTGCCAGCAGCTTATTTTCCGGAACAGATACGCAGTATTTT
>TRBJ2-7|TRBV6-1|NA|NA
CASSALQGQGYEQYF
TGTGCCAGCAGTGCACTCCAGGGTCAAGGCTACGAGCAGTACTTC
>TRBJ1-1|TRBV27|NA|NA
CASSLPGTPRRAFF
TGTGCCAGCAGTTTGCCCGGGACACCTAGGAGGGCTTTCTTT